The 12 T cell receptor beta chains in this list originate from one sample, sequenced in a study of blood T cells in healthy people across ages. The use of a sample-barcoded 5' primer and a J-beta primer mix characterized a second PCR of roughly 6 to 11 cycles. TCRdb fed the 5' RACE reads into MiXCR, producing one record per CDR3 protein. The sample records more than 900,000 distinct CDR3 sequences, almost 25% being singletons. The data were also submitted as part of a second study, on T cells of mothers and their children.

Sequencing input: blood. The receptors stem from a girl aged 2-10 years in good health.

The chain links TRBV12-5 to TRBJ2-1, with 13 bases fitting TRBD2. This CDR3 contains 14 residues. Germline CDR1 and CDR2: LGHNT and FRNRAP. In DNA, the CDR3 is TGTGCCAGCAAACCGGGACTAGCGGGGCTTGAGCAGTTCTTC. Protein: CASKPGLAGLEQFF.

In its sample, this clonotype was seen a few times. The chain uses TRBV4-1 and TRBJ2-7; TRBD1 is a possible D gene (7 bases). The CDR3 sequence is 15 residues long. Trimming shortened V by 4 bases and J by 7 bases, and 20 bases separated the two germline ends. CDR1 and CDR2 (germline): MGHRA, YSYEKL. CDR3: CASSPVEGAQGEQYF. The CDR3 coding sequence is TGCGCCAGCAGCCCCGTGGAGGGGGCTCAAGGGGAGCAGTACTTC.

The chain combines TRBV9 with TRBJ2-1; 8 bases map to TRBD1. CDR1 SGDLS and CDR2 YYNGEE come from the germline V gene. V gave up 4 bases and J gave up 12 bases; unmatched junction bases: 18. This CDR3 has 16 residues. CDR3 sequence (DNA): TGTGCCAGCAGCCCTTACCGGGACAGGTCCTACAAGTCGCAGTTCTTC. It is translated as CASSPYRDRSYKSQFF. Variable domain in full (rest from reference TRBV9 and TRBJ2-1): DSGVTQTPKHLITATGQRVTLRCSPRSGDLSVYWYQQSLDQGLQFLIQYYNGEERAKGNILERFSAQQFPDLHSELNLSSLELGDSALYFCASSPYRDRSYKSQFFGPGTRLTVL.

This clonotype is a singleton in its sample. At one boundary the junction diverges from the germline segment, which might be a read error. V usage is TRBV27 and J usage is TRBJ2-5, with D unresolved. Germline lookup yields CDR1 MNHEY and CDR2 SMNVEV (reference sequence). This CDR3 contains 14 residues. CDR3 in DNA: TGTGCCAGCAGTTCGTATTACGGCCAAGAGGCCCAGTACTTC. It yields the protein CASSSYYGQEAQYF.

The chain uses TRBV4-3 and TRBJ2-3; 8 bases line up with TRBD2. V was clipped by 0 bases and J by 5 bases; unmatched bases: 7. This CDR3 is 16 amino acids long. CDR1 LGHNA and CDR2 YSLEER come from the germline V gene. The CDR3 DNA is TGCGCCAGCAGCCAAGAGACTAGCGCTTCGATAGATACGCAGTATTTT. Protein product: CASSQETSASIDTQYF.

This clonotype was detected a few times. The CDR3 DNA is TGCAGCGTTCCTTCCACAGCACAAGACTATGGCTACACCTTC. Its translation: CSVPSTAQDYGYTF. V and J are TRBV29-1 and TRBJ1-2, with D unclear. V was pared by 5 bases and J by 3 bases, with 16 bases between. Germline V gene data show CDR1 as SQVTM and CDR2 as ANQGSEA. This CDR3 is built from 14 residues.

The chain joins TRBV3-1 to TRBJ1-4; 7 bases align to TRBD1. From germline, CDR1 is LGHDT and CDR2 YNNKEL (reference sequence). There are 15 residues in the CDR3. The ends lost 0 bases at V and 5 bases at J; junction bases unmatched: 3. CDR3 sequence: CASSQEGGPNEKLFF. CDR3 in DNA: TGTGCCAGCAGCCAAGAAGGGGGCCCAAATGAAAAACTGTTTTTT.

This clonotype was seen a handful of times. The chain joins TRBV7-2 to TRBJ2-5; tentative D call: TRBD2 (6 bases). The better agreement between TRBJ2-1 and the DNA end casts doubt on the J call. Per germline, CDR1 SGHTA and CDR2 FQGNSA. This CDR3 comprises 18 residues. The CDR3 DNA follows: TGTGCCAGCAGCTTAGTGGGGGTCGGCGGGGCGACTTATAATGAGCAGTTCTTC. Its protein is CASSLVGVGGATYNEQFF.

The sample holds a few counts of this clonotype. V gene TRBV27 combines with J gene TRBJ2-7; 14 bases match TRBD2. The CDR3 has 17 amino acids. Germline CDR1 MNHEY, CDR2 SMNVEV (reference sequence). The V segment lost 7 bases and the J segment 2 bases; nucleotides outside the gene matches: 10. The chain's CDR3 is CASTPGTSGSLPYEQYF. DNA of the CDR3: TGTGCCAGCACCCCTGGGACTAGCGGGAGTCTTCCCTACGAGCAGTACTTC.

The gene calls are TRBV7-9 and TRBJ1-1; D is unclear. Germline V lookup: CDR1 SEHNR, CDR2 FQNEAQ (reference sequence). Trimming cost V 5 bases and J 7 bases, with 11 bases left between them. The CDR3 spans 12 residues. The CDR3 spells CASSPGRDEAFF. The CDR3 nucleotides are TGTGCCAGCAGCCCCGGGAGGGATGAAGCTTTCTTT.

This clonotype was seen more than once but under ten times. The chain is built from TRBV7-8 and TRBJ2-5; D is uncertain. CDR1 is SGHVS and CDR2 is FQNEAQ in the germline V gene. Trimming took off 5 bases at V and 3 bases at J, with 19 bases between the two ends. This CDR3 has 16 amino acids. The CDR3 spells CASSHGVRKLKETQYF. The CDR3 region has the DNA TGTGCCAGCAGCCATGGAGTGCGGAAGTTGAAAGAGACCCAGTACTTC.

V and J are TRBV4-2 and TRBJ2-1, with a weak D call TRBD2 (6 bases). V lost 0 bases and J 6 bases, leaving 18 bases between the germline ends. Germline-derived CDR1 and CDR2 are LGHNA and YNFKEQ. The CDR3 loop spans 17 amino acids. CDR3 nucleotides: TGTGCCAGCAGCCAAGAAGGCCGTAGCGGCTCTTCCAATGAGCAGTTCTTC. Amino acid sequence: CASSQEGRSGSSNEQFF.